The 17 T cell receptor beta chains given below trace back to one sample, sequenced in a study of T cell changes during pregnancy in multiple sclerosis. TCRdb's table, derived via immunoSEQ multiplex PCR, lists solely in-frame clones and lacks some. Of tens of thousands of clones listed, just over 90% were seen once; the top ten hold 0.15% to 0.25%. The sample was CD4+ T cells from peripheral blood mononuclear cells, taken in the second trimester of pregnancy. Source of these receptors: a female donor with multiple sclerosis, enrolled in a pregnancy study.

This chain joins TRBV5-1 and TRBJ2-7; perhaps TRBD1 as D (6 bases). The CDR3 totals 18 residues. Per germline, CDR1 SGHRS and CDR2 YFSETQ. Trimming took 0 bases from V and 0 from J, leaving 19 bases between them. CDR3 nucleotide sequence: TGCGCCAGCAGCTTGGTACGTTCAGGACAGCGGAACTCCTACGAGCAGTACTTC. As protein: CASSLVRSGQRNSYEQYF.

DNA of the CDR3: TGCAGCGTTTCCAGGGGCTTAACTAATGAAAAACTGTTTTTT. This encodes CSVSRGLTNEKLFF. The V call is TRBV29-1, the J call TRBJ1-4, with D perhaps matching TRBD1 (6 bases). V lost 5 bases, J lost 1 base, and 11 bases lay in between. From germline, CDR1 is SQVTM and CDR2 ANQGSEA. CDR3 size: 14 residues.

V and J are TRBV6-5 and TRBJ2-6, with a weak D call TRBD1 (5 bases). The germline V and J ends were trimmed by 5 bases and 4 bases, with 12 bases remaining between them. Germline CDR1 is MNHEY and CDR2 is SVGAGI. The CDR3 contains 15 residues. The CDR3 nucleotides read TGTGCCAGCAGTGCCACAGGTCCCGGGGCCAACGTCCTGACTTTC. This sequence encodes CASSATGPGANVLTF.

CDR3 region: CASSPLGTVYTNYGYTF. CDR3 DNA: TGTGCCAGCTCACCACTCGGGACTGTTTATACTAACTATGGCTACACCTTC. The chain is built from TRBV18 and TRBJ1-2; a weak D match, TRBD1 (5 bases). The germline V gene encodes CDR1 KGHSH and CDR2 LQKENI. CDR3 length: 17 residues. V was cut by 1 base and J by 0 bases, with 15 bases left in between.

This chain links TRBV5-1 with TRBJ1-3; tentative D call: TRBD1 (5 bases). V shed 2 bases and J shed 4 bases, with 10 bases lying between them. Germline-derived CDR1 and CDR2 are SGHRS and YFSETQ. There are 14 residues in the CDR3. The CDR3 sequence is CASSFDSRGNTIYF. In DNA, the CDR3 is TGCGCCAGCAGCTTCGACAGCCGCGGAAACACCATATATTTT.

As concerns this clone: This sample includes further DNA sequences coding for the same CDR3. The chain has TRBV2 and TRBJ2-5; D possibly corresponds to TRBD2 (6 bases). The V and J ends lost 6 bases and 5 bases respectively, with 10 bases between them. The CDR3 length is 12 residues. The germline V gene encodes CDR1 SNHLY and CDR2 FYNNEI. The CDR3 spells CASRDRGETQYF. The CDR3 region has the DNA TGTGCCAGCAGGGACCGGGGGGAGACCCAGTACTTC.

V gene TRBV25-1 combines with J gene TRBJ2-7; TRBD1 matches 10 bases. The J segment lost 4 bases and the V segment lost 6 bases, leaving 12 bases of the junction unmatched. Germline V lookup: CDR1 MGHDK, CDR2 SYGVNS. The CDR3 totals 16 residues. CDR3 protein: CASRAGTGAGFYEQYF. The CDR3 region has the DNA TGTGCCAGCAGAGCCGGGACAGGGGCTGGTTTTTACGAGCAGTACTTC.

This rearrangement joins TRBV6-5 to TRBJ2-1; TRBD2 matches 9 bases. Germline values: CDR1 MNHEY, CDR2 SVGAGI. V was pared by 2 bases and J by 5 bases, with 4 bases of the junction left unmatched. The CDR3 consists of 15 residues. CDR3 protein: CASSYGSGRHNEQFF. As DNA, the CDR3 is TGTGCCAGCAGTTACGGTAGCGGGAGACACAATGAGCAGTTCTTC.

This clone was recorded a few times. The V call is TRBV30, the J call TRBJ1-1; 9 bases agree with TRBD1. This CDR3 has 14 amino acids. Germline CDR1 and CDR2: GTSNPN and SVGIG (reference sequence). The J segment lost 11 bases and the V segment lost 4 bases, leaving 14 bases of the junction unmatched. CDR3 nucleotides: TGTGCCTGGAACGTTCAACAGGGGGCTGGGTATGCTTTCTTT. It is translated as CAWNVQQGAGYAFF.

V usage is TRBV7-3 and J usage is TRBJ2-3; 9 nucleotides match TRBD2. V gave up 2 bases and J gave up 5 bases; unmatched junction bases: 5. Germline CDR1 reads SGHTA; CDR2 reads FQGTGA. CDR3 length: 15 residues. CDR3 in DNA: TGTGCCAGCAGCTTAGCGGGGGGGCCCGGAGATACGCAGTATTTT. Amino acids: CASSLAGGPGDTQYF.

The V and J genes are TRBV30 and TRBJ1-1; D is undetermined. Germline V gene data show CDR1 as GTSNPN and CDR2 as SVGIG (reference sequence). The CDR3 is made up of 8 amino acids. Trimming removed 8 bases from V and 11 bases from J, with 9 bases in between. The DNA of the CDR3 is TGTGCCCTAGGGAGGGCTTTCTTT. This gives the protein CALGRAFF.

The genes are TRBV19 and TRBJ2-3, with TRBD2 matching over 10 bases. Germline loops: CDR1 LNHDA, CDR2 SQIVND (reference sequence). After removal of 6 bases from V and 2 bases from J, the junction contained 8 bases not matched to a gene. This CDR3 contains 16 residues. The CDR3 sequence is CASSTQRGGITDTQYF. The CDR3 coding sequence is TGTGCCAGTAGCACTCAGCGGGGGGGGATCACAGATACGCAGTATTTT. Full variable domain (remainder filled in from reference TRBV19 and TRBJ2-3): DGGITQSPKYLFRKEGQNVTLSCEQNLNHDAMYWYRQDPGQGLRLIYYSQIVNDFQKGDIAEGYSVSREKKESFPLTVTSAQKNPTAFYLCASSTQRGGITDTQYFGPGTRLTVL.

This chain links TRBV30 with TRBJ1-2; no firm D call. Germline V gene data show CDR1 as GTSNPN and CDR2 as SVGIG (reference sequence). The CDR3 spans 12 residues. Trimming pared 4 bases from V and 4 bases from J, leaving 10 bases between. The CDR3 protein is CAWTPLGYGYTF. The CDR3 DNA reads as TGTGCCTGGACCCCCCTAGGCTATGGCTACACCTTC.

The rearrangement joins TRBV9 to TRBJ1-4; TRBD1 might be the D (5 bases). V was pared by 0 bases and J by 5 bases, with 20 bases between. The CDR3 covers 18 residues. Per germline, CDR1 SGDLS and CDR2 YYNGEE. The CDR3 DNA is TGTGCCAGCAGCGTAGCTGCCAATACTCAGGGTATCAATGAAAAACTGTTTTTT. This translates into CASSVAANTQGINEKLFF.

The CDR3 sequence: CASSSGTGGNTIYF. CDR3 DNA: TGTGCCAGCAGCTCCGGGACAGGTGGAAACACCATATATTTT. The chain employs TRBV14 and TRBJ1-3, with 8 nucleotides matching TRBD1. After removal of 5 bases from V and 3 bases from J, the junction contained 3 bases not matched to a gene. The germline CDR1 and CDR2 sequences are SGHDN and FVKESK. The CDR3 covers 14 residues.

There are a few counts of this clone. The rearrangement joins TRBV5-1 to TRBJ2-2; 7 positions agree with TRBD1. CDR1 SGHRS and CDR2 YFSETQ come from the germline V gene. V lost 5 bases to trimming and J lost 4 bases; unmatched junction nucleotides: 5. CDR3 length: 14 amino acids. In DNA, the CDR3 is TGCGCCAGCAGAAGACAGGGAGTCACCGGGGAGCTGTTTTTT. Translation: CASRRQGVTGELFF.

The V gene is TRBV29-1, the J gene TRBJ1-6, with 7 nucleotides matching TRBD1. The CDR3 contains 13 residues. The germline CDR1 and CDR2 sequences are SQVTM and ANQGSEA. The J segment lost 10 bases and the V segment lost 7 bases, leaving 10 bases of the junction unmatched. CDR3 sequence reads: CSARQGLGSPLHF. The CDR3 DNA reads as TGCAGCGCGCGACAGGGACTGGGGTCACCCCTCCACTTT.